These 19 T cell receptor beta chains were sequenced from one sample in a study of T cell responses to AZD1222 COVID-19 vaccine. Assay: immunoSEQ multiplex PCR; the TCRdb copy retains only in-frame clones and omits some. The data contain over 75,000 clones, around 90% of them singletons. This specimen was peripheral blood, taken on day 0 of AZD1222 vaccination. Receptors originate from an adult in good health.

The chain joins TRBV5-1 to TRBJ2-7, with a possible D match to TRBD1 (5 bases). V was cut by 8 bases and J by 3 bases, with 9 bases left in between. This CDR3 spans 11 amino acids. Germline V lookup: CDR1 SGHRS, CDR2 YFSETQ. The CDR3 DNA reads TGCGCCAGTCGTCAGGGCTACGAGCAGTACTTC. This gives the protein CASRQGYEQYF.

Here the CDR3 DNA reads TGTGCCAGCAGTTACAGGGGCCAGGGAGTGGATACGCAGTATTTT. This translates into CASSYRGQGVDTQYF. V and J are TRBV6-2 or TRBV6-3 and TRBJ2-3; D possibly uses TRBD1 or TRBD2 (5 bases each). This CDR3 spans 15 amino acids. Germline V lookup: CDR1 MNHEY, CDR2 SVGEGT. The ends were cut back, 2 bases at V and 6 bases at J, with 15 bases in the middle.

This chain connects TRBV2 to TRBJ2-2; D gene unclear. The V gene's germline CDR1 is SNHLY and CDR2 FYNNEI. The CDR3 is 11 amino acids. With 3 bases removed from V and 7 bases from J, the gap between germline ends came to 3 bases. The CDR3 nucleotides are TGTGCCAGCAGTGAGTTCGGGGAGCTGTTTTTT. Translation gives CASSEFGELFF.

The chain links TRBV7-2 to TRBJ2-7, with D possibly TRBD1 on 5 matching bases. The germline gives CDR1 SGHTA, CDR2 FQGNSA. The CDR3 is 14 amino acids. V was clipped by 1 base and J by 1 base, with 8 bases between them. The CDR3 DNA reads TGTGCCAGCAGCTTAGGGGGCGCATCCTACGAGCAGTACTTC. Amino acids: CASSLGGASYEQYF.

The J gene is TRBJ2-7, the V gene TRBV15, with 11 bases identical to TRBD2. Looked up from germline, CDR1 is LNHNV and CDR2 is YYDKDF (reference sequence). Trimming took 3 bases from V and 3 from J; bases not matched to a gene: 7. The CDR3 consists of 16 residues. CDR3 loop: CATSSLTSGKFYEQYF. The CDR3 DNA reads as TGTGCCACCAGCAGCCTGACTAGCGGGAAGTTCTACGAGCAGTACTTC. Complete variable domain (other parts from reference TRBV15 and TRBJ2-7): DAMVIQNPRYQVTQFGKPVTLSCSQTLNHNVMYWYQQKSSQAPKLLFHYYDKDFNNEADTPDNFQSRRPNTSFCFLDIRSPGLGDTAMYLCATSSLTSGKFYEQYFGPGTRLTVT.

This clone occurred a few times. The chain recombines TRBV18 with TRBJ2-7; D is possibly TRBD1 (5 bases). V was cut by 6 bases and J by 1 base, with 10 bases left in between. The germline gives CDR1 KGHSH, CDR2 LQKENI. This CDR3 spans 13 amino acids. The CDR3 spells CASSPTESYEQYF. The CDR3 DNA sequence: TGTGCCAGCTCCCCGACAGAATCCTACGAGCAGTACTTC.

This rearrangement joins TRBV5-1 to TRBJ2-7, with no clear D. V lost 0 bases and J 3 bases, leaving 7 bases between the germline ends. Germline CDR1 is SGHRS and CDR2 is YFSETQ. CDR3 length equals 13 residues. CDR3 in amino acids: CASSLVTDYEQYF. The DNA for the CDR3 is TGCGCCAGCAGCTTGGTTACAGACTACGAGCAGTACTTC.

The DNA of the CDR3 is TGTGCCAGCACCAAGACCAATACAGATACGCAGTATTTT. This translates into CASTKTNTDTQYF. This chain joins TRBV6-5 and TRBJ2-3; D call uncertain. The CDR3 runs 13 residues. V gave up 7 bases and J gave up 3 bases, with 11 bases separating them. The V gene's germline CDR1 is MNHEY and CDR2 SVGAGI.

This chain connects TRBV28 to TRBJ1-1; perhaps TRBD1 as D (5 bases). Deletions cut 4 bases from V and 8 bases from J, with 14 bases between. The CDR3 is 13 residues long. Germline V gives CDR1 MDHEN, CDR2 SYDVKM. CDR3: CASSYAGTPEAFF. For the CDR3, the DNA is TGTGCCAGCAGTTACGCCGGGACTCCGGAAGCTTTCTTT.

CDR3 region: CASSVQGTGSGNTIYF. The CDR3 DNA reads as TGTGCCAGCAGCGTACAAGGGACAGGCTCTGGAAACACCATATATTTT. The chain has TRBV9 and TRBJ1-3; TRBD1 matches at 8 bases. V lost 1 base to trimming and J lost 0 bases; unmatched junction nucleotides: 3. CDR1 and CDR2 (germline): SGDLS, YYNGEE. The CDR3 is made up of 16 amino acids.

The CDR3 protein is CASSLVGQGFGYTF. Here the CDR3 DNA reads TGTGCCAGCAGCTTAGTGGGACAGGGGTTCGGCTACACCTTC. The chain recombines TRBV7-9 with TRBJ1-2; 10 bases align to TRBD1. The CDR3 loop spans 14 amino acids. V was pared by 1 base and J by 8 bases, with 4 bases of the junction left unmatched. Germline CDR1 reads SEHNR; CDR2 reads FQNEAQ (reference sequence).

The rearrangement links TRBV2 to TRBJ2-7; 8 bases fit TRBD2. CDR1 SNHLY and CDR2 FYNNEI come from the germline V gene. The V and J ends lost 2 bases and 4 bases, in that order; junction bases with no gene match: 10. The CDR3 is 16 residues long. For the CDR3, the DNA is TGTGCCAGCAGTGAAATACAGCTAGCGGGCTCTTACGAGCAGTACTTC. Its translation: CASSEIQLAGSYEQYF.

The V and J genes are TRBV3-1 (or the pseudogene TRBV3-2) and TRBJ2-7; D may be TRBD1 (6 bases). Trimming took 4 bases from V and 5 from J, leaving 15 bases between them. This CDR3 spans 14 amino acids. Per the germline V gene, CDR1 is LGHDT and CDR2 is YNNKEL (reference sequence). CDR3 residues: CASSPTGGINEQYF. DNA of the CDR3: TGTGCCAGCAGCCCCACTGGGGGCATCAACGAGCAGTACTTC.

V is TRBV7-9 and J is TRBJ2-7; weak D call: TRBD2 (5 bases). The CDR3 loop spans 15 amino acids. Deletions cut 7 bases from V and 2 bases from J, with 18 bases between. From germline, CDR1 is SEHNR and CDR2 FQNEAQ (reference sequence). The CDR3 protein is CASTSGSGRTYEQYF. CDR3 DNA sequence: TGTGCCAGCACCTCTGGAAGCGGCAGGACCTACGAGCAGTACTTC.

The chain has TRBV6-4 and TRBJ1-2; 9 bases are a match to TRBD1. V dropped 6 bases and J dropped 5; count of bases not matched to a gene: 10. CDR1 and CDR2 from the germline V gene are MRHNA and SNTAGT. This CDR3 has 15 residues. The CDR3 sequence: CASRAGTGIVYGYTF. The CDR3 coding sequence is TGTGCCAGCAGGGCCGGGACAGGGATCGTATATGGCTACACCTTC.

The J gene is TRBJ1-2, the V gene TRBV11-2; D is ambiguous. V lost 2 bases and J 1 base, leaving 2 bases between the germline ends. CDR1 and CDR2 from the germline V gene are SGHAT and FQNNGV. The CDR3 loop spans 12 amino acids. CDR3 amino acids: CASSLNNYGYTF. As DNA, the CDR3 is TGTGCCAGCAGCTTAAATAACTATGGCTACACCTTC. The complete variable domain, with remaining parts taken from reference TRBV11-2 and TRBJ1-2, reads EAGVAQSPRYKIIEKRQSVAFWCNPISGHATLYWYQQILGQGPKLLIQFQNNGVVDDSQLPKDRFSAERLKGVDSTLKIQPAKLEDSAVYLCASSLNNYGYTFGSGTRLTVV.

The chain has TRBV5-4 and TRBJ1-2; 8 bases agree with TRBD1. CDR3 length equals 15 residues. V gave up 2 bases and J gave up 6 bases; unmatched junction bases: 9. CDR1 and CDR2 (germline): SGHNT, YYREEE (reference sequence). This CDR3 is CASSFNQGARNGYTF. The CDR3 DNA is TGTGCCAGCAGCTTTAATCAGGGGGCAAGAAATGGCTACACCTTC. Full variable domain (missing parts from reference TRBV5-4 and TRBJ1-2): ETGVTQSPTHLIKTRGQQVTLRCSSQSGHNTVSWYQQALGQGPQFIFQYYREEENGRGNFPPRFSGLQFPNYSSELNVNALELDDSALYLCASSFNQGARNGYTFGSGTRLTVV.

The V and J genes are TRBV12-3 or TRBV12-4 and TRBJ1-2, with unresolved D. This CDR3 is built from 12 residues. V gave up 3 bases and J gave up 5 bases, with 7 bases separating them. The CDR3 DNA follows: TGTGCCAGCAGTTTTACGGATTATGGCTACACCTTC. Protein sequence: CASSFTDYGYTF.

The CDR3 sequence: CASSQARGTEAFF. As DNA, the CDR3 is TGTGCCAGCAGCCAAGCGCGGGGCACTGAAGCTTTCTTT. The chain joins TRBV3-1 (or the pseudogene TRBV3-2) to TRBJ1-1, with unresolved D. From germline, CDR1 is LGHDT and CDR2 YNNKEL (reference sequence). This CDR3 contains 13 residues. The V end lost 1 base, the J end lost 4 bases, and 7 bases lay between the germline ends.